This TCR beta chain emerged from a study of blood T cell repertoires in COVID-19 (dated by TCRdb to between 2020 and 2021). At the level of the whole study: Samples covering the acute and convalescent phases of COVID-19 were provided by collaborators in the United States, Italy and Spain. The repertoires were made available in a free public database intended to serve as a resource for research on the immune response to SARS-CoV-2. Where available, HLA class I and class II types were taken from metadata supplied by the sample provider and were not determined by assay-based typing. Subjects who had been exposed to COVID-19, were actively infected with it, or had recovered from it provided the deeply sampled blood TCRbeta repertoires that made up the dataset. A de-identified subject ID, COVID-19 status, age in years and sex were almost always included in the sample metadata. The samples were drawn from the first 160 participants of the ongoing ImmuneRACE study and from over 950 subjects provided by 6 global collaborators. The material from the prospective study consisted of cDNA or gDNA derived from T cells, B-cell-depleted T cells, or PBMCs.

The CDR3 runs 15 residues from the cysteine to the phenylalanine. Only the CDR3 portion is preserved as DNA: 45 bases, with reading frame beginning at the first base. The germline V gene (reference sequence) yields MNHEY for CDR1 and SMNVEV for CDR2. V is shortened by 3 bases, J by 0 bases, and the region joining them spans 8 bases. The paper's findings and limits, for the study overall: How much clinical and demographic metadata was included differed by source and by participant, and the metadata was provided uncurated.

Regarding this clone: Its antigen remains undetermined. No quality values exist for individual bases; no much larger clone is one base distant. The sample has other DNA sequences that encode this CDR3 too.

The immunoSEQ Assay, a bias-controlled multiplex PCR, was used to amplify TCRbeta CDR3 regions from genomic DNA. On the authors' methods: Nucleated cell counts per sample were estimated from amplification of reference gene primers within the assay. Sequence reads were collapsed and filtered to measure the absolute abundance of every unique TCRbeta CDR3 rearrangement. For each sample, productive Simpson clonality was calculated as the square root of Simpson's diversity index across productive rearrangements. What TCRdb holds here is the immuneACCESS table cut down to in-frame rearrangements. Part of the clones is not present; checked against another copy, under half of the missing clones reflect an unresolved V gene, and the others are unexplained. V and J calls and clone size are copied from that table; D and trimming were computed from the DNA. In all, the sample holds under 350,000 clones, and 83% of those were seen once. Jointly, the top ten make up over 8.5% of the sample.

Another Seattle source contributed samples from volunteer blood donors who had recovered from COVID-19. Each collaborating institution followed its own protocols to collect whole blood in K2EDTA tubes. For TCRbeta analysis, collaborators shipped samples in one of three forms: frozen whole blood, isolated PBMCs, or DNA extracted from either of those sample types. The sequence joins TRBV27 to TRBJ1-4, and TRBD1 may be the D gene, going by 5 matching bases. The clonotype comes from a woman in her forties or fifties who had recovered from COVID-19. The sequencing input was peripheral blood. The sequenced DNA: TGTGCCAGCAGTTTCGGGGGTGCAACTAATGAAAAACTGTTTTTT. This codes for CASSFGGATNEKLFF. The CDR3 plus the reference TRBV27 and TRBJ1-4 genes for the other parts give the full variable domain: EAQVTQNPRYLITVTGKKLTVTCSQNMNHEYMSWYRQDPGLGLRQIYYSMNVEVTDKGDVPEGYKVSRKEKRNFPLILESPSPNQTSLYFCASSFGGATNEKLFFGSGTQLSVL.